These T cell receptor beta chains were read from a single sample in a study of blood T cell repertoires in COVID-19. Measured with immunoSEQ multiplex PCR; TCRdb has only the in-frame clones, and not every one. The data contain some 240,000 clones, approximately 84% of them singletons. The source material was PBMCs or T cells enriched from blood (not recorded which). These receptors were taken from a woman aged 45-65 years who had been exposed to COVID-19. CDR3s include the opening cysteine and the closing phenylalanine or tryptophan. A D gene is named only where the DNA matches it firmly. A row's size may be missing; if present it is once, few, many or a size class.

CDR3aa: CASSGTGTGRGEQYF; CDR3nt: TGTGCCAGCTCGGGCACCGGGACAGGGAGGGGCGAGCAGTACTTC; j_gene: TRBJ2-7; abundance: .; d_gene: TRBD1; v_gene: TRBV3-1/TRBV3-2
CDR3aa: CASSQGPGRRNGYTF; CDR3nt: TGCGCCAGCAGCCAAGGTCCGGGGAGAAGGAATGGCTACACCTTC; j_gene: TRBJ1-2; abundance: .; d_gene: .; v_gene: TRBV4-1
CDR3aa: CASTPAGANLEQFF; CDR3nt: TGTGCCAGCACCCCCGCGGGGGCAAACCTAGAGCAGTTCTTC; j_gene: TRBJ2-1; abundance: .; d_gene: .; v_gene: TRBV28
CDR3aa: CASSTPRDSYEQYF; CDR3nt: TGTGCCAGCTCCACGCCGCGGGACTCCTACGAGCAGTACTTC; j_gene: TRBJ2-7; abundance: .; d_gene: .; v_gene: TRBV28
CDR3aa: CASSVVADGTGGEKLFF; CDR3nt: TGTGCCAGCAGCGTAGTGGCGGACGGGACAGGGGGTGAAAAACTGTTTTTT; j_gene: TRBJ1-4; abundance: .; d_gene: TRBD1; v_gene: TRBV9
CDR3aa: CATSDRGYGYTF; CDR3nt: TGTGCCACCAGTGATAGGGGCTATGGCTACACCTTC; j_gene: TRBJ1-2; abundance: .; d_gene: .; v_gene: TRBV24-1
CDR3aa: CASRRAGPRYEQYF; CDR3nt: TGTGCCAGCAGGAGGGCGGGCCCGAGGTACGAGCAGTACTTC; j_gene: TRBJ2-7; abundance: few; d_gene: .; v_gene: TRBV28
CDR3aa: CASSYGQGRYEQYF; CDR3nt: TGTGCCAGCAGTTACGGACAGGGCAGGTACGAGCAGTACTTC; j_gene: TRBJ2-7; abundance: .; d_gene: TRBD1; v_gene: TRBV6-5
CDR3aa: CASSSGGVGYTF; CDR3nt: TGCGCCAGCAGCTCCGGGGGGGTCGGCTACACCTTC; j_gene: TRBJ1-2; abundance: .; d_gene: .; v_gene: TRBV5-1
CDR3aa: CASSPGGSMGGYTF; CDR3nt: TGTGCCAGCAGCCCGGGGGGCAGTATGGGTGGCTACACCTTC; j_gene: TRBJ1-2; abundance: .; d_gene: .; v_gene: TRBV11-2
CDR3aa: CASSLDGGGAGDTQYF; CDR3nt: TGTGCCAGCAGCTTAGATGGCGGGGGGGCCGGAGATACGCAGTATTTT; j_gene: TRBJ2-3; abundance: .; d_gene: TRBD2; v_gene: TRBV7-9
CDR3aa: CASSLMGSGGAGGELFF; CDR3nt: TGCGCCAGCAGCCTTATGGGGAGCGGGGGGGCCGGCGGGGAGCTGTTTTTT; j_gene: TRBJ2-2; abundance: .; d_gene: TRBD2; v_gene: TRBV4-1
CDR3aa: CASSLKQGYGYTF; CDR3nt: TGTGCCAGCAGTTTAAAACAGGGCTATGGCTACACCTTC; j_gene: TRBJ1-2; abundance: .; d_gene: .; v_gene: TRBV27
CDR3aa: CASSPRQGVYEKLFF; CDR3nt: TGTGCCAGCTCTCCTCGACAGGGGGTTTATGAAAAACTGTTTTTT; j_gene: TRBJ1-4; abundance: .; d_gene: TRBD1; v_gene: TRBV18
CDR3aa: CASSRGRATNEKLFF; CDR3nt: TGTGCCAGCAGTCGGGGGAGGGCAACTAATGAAAAACTGTTTTTT; j_gene: TRBJ1-4; abundance: .; d_gene: .; v_gene: TRBV6-6
CDR3aa: CSVFYPGDTEAFF; CDR3nt: TGCAGCGTTTTTTATCCAGGCGACACTGAAGCTTTCTTT; j_gene: TRBJ1-1; abundance: .; d_gene: .; v_gene: TRBV29-1
CDR3aa: CASSLRGIGYEQYF; CDR3nt: TGTGCCAGCAGCTTGCGGGGGATCGGCTACGAGCAGTACTTC; j_gene: TRBJ2-7; abundance: .; d_gene: .; v_gene: TRBV5-4
CDR3aa: CASSLGSSYNSPLHF; CDR3nt: TGTGCCAGCAGCTTGGGGAGCTCCTATAATTCACCCCTCCACTTT; j_gene: TRBJ1-6; abundance: .; d_gene: .; v_gene: TRBV11-2